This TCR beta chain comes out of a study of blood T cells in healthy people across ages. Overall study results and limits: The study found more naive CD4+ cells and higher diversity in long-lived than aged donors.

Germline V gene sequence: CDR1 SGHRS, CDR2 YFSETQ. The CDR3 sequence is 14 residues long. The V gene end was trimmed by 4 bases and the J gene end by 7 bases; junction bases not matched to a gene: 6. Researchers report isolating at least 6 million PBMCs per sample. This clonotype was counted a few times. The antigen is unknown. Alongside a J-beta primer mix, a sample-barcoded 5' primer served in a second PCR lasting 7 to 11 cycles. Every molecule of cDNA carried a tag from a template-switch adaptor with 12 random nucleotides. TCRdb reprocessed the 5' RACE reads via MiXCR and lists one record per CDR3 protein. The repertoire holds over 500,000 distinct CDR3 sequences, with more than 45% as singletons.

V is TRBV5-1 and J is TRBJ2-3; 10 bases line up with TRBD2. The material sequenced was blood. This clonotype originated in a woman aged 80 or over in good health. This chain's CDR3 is CASSPGTSVHTQYF. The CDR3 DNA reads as TGCGCCAGCAGCCCCGGGACTAGCGTACATACGCAGTATTTT.